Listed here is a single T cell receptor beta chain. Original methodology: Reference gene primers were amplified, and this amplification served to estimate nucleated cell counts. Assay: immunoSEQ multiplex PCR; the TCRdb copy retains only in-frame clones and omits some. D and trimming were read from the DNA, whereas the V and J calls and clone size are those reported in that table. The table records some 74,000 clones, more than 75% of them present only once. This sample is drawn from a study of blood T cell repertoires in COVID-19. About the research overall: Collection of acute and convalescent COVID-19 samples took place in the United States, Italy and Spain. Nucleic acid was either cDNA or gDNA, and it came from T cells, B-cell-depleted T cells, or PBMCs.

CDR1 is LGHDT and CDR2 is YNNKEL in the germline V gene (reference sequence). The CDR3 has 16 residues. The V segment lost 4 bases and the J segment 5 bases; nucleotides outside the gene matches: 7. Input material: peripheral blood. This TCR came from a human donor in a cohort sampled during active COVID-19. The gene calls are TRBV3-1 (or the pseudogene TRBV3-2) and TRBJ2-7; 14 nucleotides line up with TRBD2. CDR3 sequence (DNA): TGTGCCAGCAGCCCGCGGGGACTAGCGGGGGAGCACGAGCAGTACTTC. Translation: CASSPRGLAGEHEQYF.